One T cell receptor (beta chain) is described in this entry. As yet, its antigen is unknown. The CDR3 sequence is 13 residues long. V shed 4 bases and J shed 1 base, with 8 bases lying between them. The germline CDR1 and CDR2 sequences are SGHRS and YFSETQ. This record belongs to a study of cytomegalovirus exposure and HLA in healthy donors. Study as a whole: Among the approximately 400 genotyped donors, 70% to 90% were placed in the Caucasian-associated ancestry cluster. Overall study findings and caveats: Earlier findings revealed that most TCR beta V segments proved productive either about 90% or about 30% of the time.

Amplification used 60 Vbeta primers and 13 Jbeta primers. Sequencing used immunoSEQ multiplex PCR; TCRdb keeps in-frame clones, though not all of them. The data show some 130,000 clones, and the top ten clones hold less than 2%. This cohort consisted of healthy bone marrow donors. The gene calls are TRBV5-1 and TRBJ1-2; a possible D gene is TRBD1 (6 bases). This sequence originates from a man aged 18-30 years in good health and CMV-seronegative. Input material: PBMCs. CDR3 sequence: CASSLDSNYGYTF. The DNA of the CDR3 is TGCGCCAGCAGCCTGGACAGTAACTATGGCTACACCTTC.